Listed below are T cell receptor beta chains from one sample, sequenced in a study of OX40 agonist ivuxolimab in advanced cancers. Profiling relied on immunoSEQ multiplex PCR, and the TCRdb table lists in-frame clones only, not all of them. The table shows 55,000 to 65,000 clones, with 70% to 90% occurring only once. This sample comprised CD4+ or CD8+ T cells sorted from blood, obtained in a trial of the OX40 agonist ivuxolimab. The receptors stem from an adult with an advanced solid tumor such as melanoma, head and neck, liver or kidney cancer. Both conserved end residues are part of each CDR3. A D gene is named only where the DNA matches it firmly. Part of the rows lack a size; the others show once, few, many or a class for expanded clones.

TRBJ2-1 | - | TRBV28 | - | TGTGCCAGCAGTAAGACCGGGAGCCGGCGCGGTGAGCAGTTCTTC | CASSKTGSRRGEQFF
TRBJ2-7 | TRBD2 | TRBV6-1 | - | TGTGCCAGCAGTGAAGTCGGGGGAGGGCCGGACGAGCAGTACTTC | CASSEVGGGPDEQYF
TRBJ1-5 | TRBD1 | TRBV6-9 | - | TGTGCCAACCCATACCCCCGGACAGGGGTTTATTGGAGCAATCAGCCCCAGCATTTT | CANPYPRTGVYWSNQPQHF
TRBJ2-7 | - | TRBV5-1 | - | TGCGCCAGCAGCCAAACCTCCTACGAGCAGTACTTC | CASSQTSYEQYF
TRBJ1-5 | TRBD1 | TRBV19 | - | TGTGCCAGTAGTATTGGGGGGACAGGGATGAATCAGCCCCAGCATTTT | CASSIGGTGMNQPQHF
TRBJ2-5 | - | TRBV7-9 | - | TGTGCCAGCAGCGCAAGACGGGACTCCCAAGAGACCCAGTACTTC | CASSARRDSQETQYF
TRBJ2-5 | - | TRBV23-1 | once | TGCGACCGCAGGGGTGATCAAGAGACCCAGTACTTC | CDRRGDQETQYF
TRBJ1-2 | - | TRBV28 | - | TGTGCCAGCCGCGGGGGGGGAGGGCTTACCTATGGCTACACCTTC | CASRGGGGLTYGYTF
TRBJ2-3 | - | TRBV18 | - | TGTGCCAGCTCACCAACAAGCGCATCCACAGATACGCAGTATTTT | CASSPTSASTDTQYF
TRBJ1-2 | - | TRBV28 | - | TGTGCCAGCAGTTTATCACCCATCTATGGCTACACCTTC | CASSLSPIYGYTF
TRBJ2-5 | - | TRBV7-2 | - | TGTGCCAGCAGCTTGGGCCAGGCGGAGACCCAGTACTTC | CASSLGQAETQYF
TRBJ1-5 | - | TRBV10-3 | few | TGTGCCATCAGTTCGGAGCTGGCGAGCAATCAGCCCCAGCATTTT | CAISSELASNQPQHF
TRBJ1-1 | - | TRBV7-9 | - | TGTGCCAGCAGCTTCCCGCCGAACACTGAAGCTTTCTTT | CASSFPPNTEAFF
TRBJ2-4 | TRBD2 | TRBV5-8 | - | TGTGCCAGCAGCCGGACTAGCGGGGGCTTAATAGCCAAAAACATTCAGTACTTC | CASSRTSGGLIAKNIQYF
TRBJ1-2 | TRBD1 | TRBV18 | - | TGTGCCAGCTCAGATGGACAGGCATCGAACTATGGCTACACCTTC | CASSDGQASNYGYTF
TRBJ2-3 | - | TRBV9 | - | TGTGCCAGCAGCGAGGTCGCCACAGATACGCAGTATTTT | CASSEVATDTQYF
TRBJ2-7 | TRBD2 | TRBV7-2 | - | TGTGCCAGCAGCTTCGGGCTAGCGGCGTCCTACGAGCAGTACTTC | CASSFGLAASYEQYF
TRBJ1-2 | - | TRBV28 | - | TGTGCCAGCAGTTTCATGGGCTATGGCTACACCTTC | CASSFMGYGYTF
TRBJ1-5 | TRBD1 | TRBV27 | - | TGTGCCAGCAGTGTAAGACAGGGGATGGGCCAGCCCCAGCATTTT | CASSVRQGMGQPQHF
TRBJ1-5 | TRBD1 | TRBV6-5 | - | TGTGCCAGCAGTTCATCGGGACAGGGGGATCGACAGCCCCAGCATTTT | CASSSSGQGDRQPQHF
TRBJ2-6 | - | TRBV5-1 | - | TGCGCCAGCAGCTTGGGACCGAACTCTGGGGCCAACGTCCTGACTTTC | CASSLGPNSGANVLTF
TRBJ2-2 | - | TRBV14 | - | TGTGCCAGCAGCCAAGATTATGAAGGGACCGGGGTAAATCGTAGGGAGCTGTTTTTT | CASSQDYEGTGVNRRELFF
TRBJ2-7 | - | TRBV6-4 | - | TGTGCCAGCTCAGTGACGAGTGCCCGAACACCTTACGAGCAGTACTTC | CASSVTSARTPYEQYF
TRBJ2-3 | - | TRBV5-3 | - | TGTGCCAGAAGCGCCCAGACCCACCCGGCAGATACGCAGTATTTT | CARSAQTHPADTQYF
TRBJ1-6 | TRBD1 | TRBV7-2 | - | TGTGCCAGCAGCTTAGGACAGGGGGCGGGTAATTCACCCCTCCACTTT | CASSLGQGAGNSPLHF
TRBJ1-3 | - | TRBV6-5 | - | TGTGCCAGCAGTTTGGGGCTCGTGTCTGGAAACACCATATATTTT | CASSLGLVSGNTIYF
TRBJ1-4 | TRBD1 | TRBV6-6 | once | TGTGCCAGCAGTTACGGCCAGGGGGGCGAAAAACTGTTTTTT | CASSYGQGGEKLFF
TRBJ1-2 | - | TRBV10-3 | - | TGTGCCATCAGTGAGGTGCAGGGGCCAAATGGCTACACCTTC | CAISEVQGPNGYTF